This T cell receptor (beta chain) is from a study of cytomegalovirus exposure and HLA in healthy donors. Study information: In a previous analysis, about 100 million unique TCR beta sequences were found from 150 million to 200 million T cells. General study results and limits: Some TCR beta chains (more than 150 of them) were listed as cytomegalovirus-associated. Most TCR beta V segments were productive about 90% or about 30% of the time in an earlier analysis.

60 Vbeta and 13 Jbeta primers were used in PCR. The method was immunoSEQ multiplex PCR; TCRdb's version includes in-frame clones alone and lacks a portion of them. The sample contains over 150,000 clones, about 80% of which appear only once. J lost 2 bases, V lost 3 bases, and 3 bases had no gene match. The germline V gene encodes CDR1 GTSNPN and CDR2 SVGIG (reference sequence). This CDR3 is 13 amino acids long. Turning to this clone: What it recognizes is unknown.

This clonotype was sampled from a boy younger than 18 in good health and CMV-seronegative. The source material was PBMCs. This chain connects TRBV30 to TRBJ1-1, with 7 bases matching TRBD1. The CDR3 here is CAWRDRLNTEAFF. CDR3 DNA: TGTGCCTGGAGGGACAGGCTAAACACTGAAGCTTTCTTT.